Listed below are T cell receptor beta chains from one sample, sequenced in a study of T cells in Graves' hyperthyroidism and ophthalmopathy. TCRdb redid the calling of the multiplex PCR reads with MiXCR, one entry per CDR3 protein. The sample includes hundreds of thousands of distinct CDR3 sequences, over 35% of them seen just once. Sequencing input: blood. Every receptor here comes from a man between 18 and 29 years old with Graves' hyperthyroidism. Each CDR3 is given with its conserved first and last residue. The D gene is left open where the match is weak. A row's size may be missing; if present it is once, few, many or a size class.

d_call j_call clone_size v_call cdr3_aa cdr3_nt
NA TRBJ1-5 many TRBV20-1 CSARVTGQPQHF TGCAGTGCTAGAGTAACGGGCCAGCCCCAGCATTTT
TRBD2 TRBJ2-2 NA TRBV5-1 CASSHLAGGPPGELFF TGTGCCAGCAGCCACCTAGCGGGGGGGCCCCCCGGGGAGCTGTTTTTT
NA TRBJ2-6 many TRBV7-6 CASSRTGQGANVLTF TGTGCCAGCAGCCGCACCGGACAGGGGGCCAACGTCCTGACTTTC
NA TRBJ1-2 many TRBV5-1 CASSLGGMDGYTF TGCGCCAGCAGCTTGGGAGGGATGGATGGCTACACCTTC
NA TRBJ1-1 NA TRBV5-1 CASSSFSETEAFF TGCGCCAGCAGCTCCTTCTCTGAGACTGAAGCTTTCTTT
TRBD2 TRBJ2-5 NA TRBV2 CASSALAGGTQYF TGTGCCAGCAGTGCGTTAGCGGGGGGGACCCAGTACTTC
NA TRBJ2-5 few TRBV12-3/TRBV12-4 CASSLIGGSMAQYF TGTGCCAGCAGTTTAATAGGGGGTTCAATGGCCCAGTACTTC
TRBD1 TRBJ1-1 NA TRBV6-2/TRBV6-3 CASSLGGRGSEAFF TGTGCCAGCAGTTTGGGCGGCAGGGGGTCGGAAGCTTTCTTT
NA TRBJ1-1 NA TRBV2 CASSPPEYPEAFF TGTGCCAGCTCACCACCTGAGTACCCTGAAGCTTTCTTT
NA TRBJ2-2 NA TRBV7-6 CASSLTAGGELFF TGTGCCAGCAGCCTAACAGCAGGCGGGGAGCTGTTTTTT
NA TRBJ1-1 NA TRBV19 CACSMVSWGENTEAFF TGTGCCTGTAGTATGGTTTCCTGGGGCGAGAACACTGAAGCTTTCTTT
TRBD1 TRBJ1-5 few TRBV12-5 CASSNMTGYRQPQHF TGTGCCAGCAGCAACATGACAGGGTATCGTCAGCCCCAGCATTTT
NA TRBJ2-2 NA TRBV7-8 CASSPGTSEPGELFF TGTGCCAGCAGCCCCGGGACAAGTGAACCCGGGGAGCTGTTTTTT
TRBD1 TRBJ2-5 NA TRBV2 CASSYVTGTGTF TGTGCCAGCAGTTACGTAACCGGGACAGGAACCTTC
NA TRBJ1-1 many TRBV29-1 CSVDDATEAFF TGCAGCGTGGATGACGCAACCGAAGCTTTCTTT
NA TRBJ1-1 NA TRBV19 CASDLNGDNTEAFF TGTGCCAGTGACCTAAACGGGGATAACACTGAAGCTTTCTTT
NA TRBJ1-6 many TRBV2 CASSYTGLNSPLHF TGTGCCAGCAGTTATACAGGGTTGAATTCACCCCTCCACTTT
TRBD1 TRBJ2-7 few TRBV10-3 CARTGIHEQYF TGTGCCAGGACAGGGATTCACGAGCAGTACTTC
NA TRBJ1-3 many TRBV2 CASTRDLSGNTIYF TGTGCCAGCACTAGGGACCTCTCTGGAAACACCATATATTTT